The 2 T cell receptor beta chains given below trace back to one sample, sequenced in a study of CD8 T cell repertoires and HIV-1 epitope variants. Profiled with immunoSEQ multiplex PCR; TCRdb holds only in-frame clones, not every one. The sample has 4,500 to 6,000 clones, over 60% seen once. No antigen has been identified for these receptors. Sequencing was carried out using cultured CD8+ T cells derived from PBMCs. These receptors were obtained from a male donor with HIV.

V gene TRBV7-6 combines with J gene TRBJ1-1; D might be TRBD1 (5 bases). The CDR3 has 17 amino acids. Germline loops: CDR1 SGHVS, CDR2 FNYEAQ. Trimming took 5 bases from V and 0 from J, leaving 19 bases between them. The chain's CDR3 is CASSLQGRGRVNTEAFF. The CDR3 coding sequence is TGTGCCAGCAGCCTACAAGGGCGGGGCAGGGTGAACACTGAAGCTTTCTTT.

The sample holds a few counts of this clone. The V call is TRBV7-9, the J call TRBJ2-7; the match to TRBD1 covers 9 bases. Looked up from germline, CDR1 is SEHNR and CDR2 is FQNEAQ (reference sequence). This CDR3 is built from 15 residues. V dropped 1 base and J dropped 3; count of bases not matched to a gene: 4. CDR3 protein: CASSLVPDRGYEQYF. The CDR3 DNA sequence: TGTGCCAGCAGCTTAGTCCCGGACAGGGGCTACGAGCAGTACTTC.